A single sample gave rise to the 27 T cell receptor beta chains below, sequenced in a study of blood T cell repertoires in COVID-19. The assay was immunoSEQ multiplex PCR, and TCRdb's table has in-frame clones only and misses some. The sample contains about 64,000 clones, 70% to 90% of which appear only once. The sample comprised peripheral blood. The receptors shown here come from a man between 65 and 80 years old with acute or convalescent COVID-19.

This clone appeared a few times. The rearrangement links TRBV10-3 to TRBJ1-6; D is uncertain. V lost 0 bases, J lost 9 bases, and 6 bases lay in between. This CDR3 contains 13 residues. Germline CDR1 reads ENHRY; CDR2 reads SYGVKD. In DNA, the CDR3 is TGTGCCATCAGTGAGTCGATGAGTTCACCCCTCCACTTT. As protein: CAISESMSSPLHF.

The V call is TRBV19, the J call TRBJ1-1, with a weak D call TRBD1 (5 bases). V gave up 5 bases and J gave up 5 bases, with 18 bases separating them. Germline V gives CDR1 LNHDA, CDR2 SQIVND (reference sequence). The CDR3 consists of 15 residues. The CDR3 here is CASSSFGGGETEAFF. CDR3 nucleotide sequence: TGTGCCAGTAGTTCATTTGGCGGGGGTGAGACTGAAGCTTTCTTT.

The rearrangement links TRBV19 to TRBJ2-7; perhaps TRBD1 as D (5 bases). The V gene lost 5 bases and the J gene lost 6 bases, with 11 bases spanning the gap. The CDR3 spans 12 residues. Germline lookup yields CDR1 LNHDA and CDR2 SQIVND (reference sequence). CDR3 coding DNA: TGTGCCAGTAGTCAGCAGGGTGCCGAGCAGTACTTC. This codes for CASSQQGAEQYF.

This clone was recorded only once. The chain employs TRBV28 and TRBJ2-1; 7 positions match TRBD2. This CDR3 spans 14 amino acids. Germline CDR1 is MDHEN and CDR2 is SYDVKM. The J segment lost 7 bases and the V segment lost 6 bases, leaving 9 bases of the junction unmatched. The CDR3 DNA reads TGTGCCAGCAGCGGACTAGGTCTGGTTAATGAGCAGTTCTTC. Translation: CASSGLGLVNEQFF.

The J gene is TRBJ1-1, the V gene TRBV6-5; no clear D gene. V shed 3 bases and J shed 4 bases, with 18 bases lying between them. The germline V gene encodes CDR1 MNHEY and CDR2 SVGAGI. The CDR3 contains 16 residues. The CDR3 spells CASSYPLRGRGTEAFF. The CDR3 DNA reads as TGTGCCAGCAGTTATCCCCTACGTGGCCGGGGCACTGAAGCTTTCTTT.

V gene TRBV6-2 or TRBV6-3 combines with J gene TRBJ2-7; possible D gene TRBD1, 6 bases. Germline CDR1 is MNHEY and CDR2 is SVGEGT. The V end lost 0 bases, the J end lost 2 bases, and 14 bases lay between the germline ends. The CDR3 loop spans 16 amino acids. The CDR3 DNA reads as TGTGCCAGCAGTTACTCGAGTTCGACAGGAGCCTACGAGCAGTACTTC. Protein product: CASSYSSSTGAYEQYF.

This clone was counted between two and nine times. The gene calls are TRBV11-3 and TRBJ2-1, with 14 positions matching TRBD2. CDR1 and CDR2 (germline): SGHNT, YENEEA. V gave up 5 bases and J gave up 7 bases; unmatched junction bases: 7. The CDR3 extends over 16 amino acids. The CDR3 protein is CASSTRLAGGRNEQFF. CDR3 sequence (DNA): TGTGCCAGCAGCACCAGACTAGCGGGGGGGCGTAATGAGCAGTTCTTC.

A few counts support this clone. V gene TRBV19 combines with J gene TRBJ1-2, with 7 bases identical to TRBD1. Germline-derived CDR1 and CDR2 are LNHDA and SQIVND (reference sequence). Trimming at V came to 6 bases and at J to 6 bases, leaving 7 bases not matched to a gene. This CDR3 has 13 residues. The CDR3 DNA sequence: TGTGCCAGTAGGGCGACAGGGATCAATGGCTACACCTTC. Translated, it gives CASRATGINGYTF.

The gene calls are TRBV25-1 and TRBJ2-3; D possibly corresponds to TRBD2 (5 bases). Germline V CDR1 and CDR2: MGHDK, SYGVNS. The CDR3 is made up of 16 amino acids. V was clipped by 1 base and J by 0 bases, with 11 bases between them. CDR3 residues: CASSESSGSSTDTQYF. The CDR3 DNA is TGTGCCAGCAGTGAATCCAGCGGTTCAAGCACAGATACGCAGTATTTT.

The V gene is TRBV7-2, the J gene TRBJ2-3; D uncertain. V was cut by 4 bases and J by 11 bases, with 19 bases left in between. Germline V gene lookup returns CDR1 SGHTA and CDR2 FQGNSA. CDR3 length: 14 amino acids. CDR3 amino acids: CASSSPGLSRQQYF. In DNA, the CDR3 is TGTGCCAGCAGCTCCCCCGGGTTGTCGCGGCAGCAGTATTTT. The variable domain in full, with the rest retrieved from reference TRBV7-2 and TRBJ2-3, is GAGVSQSPSNKVTEKGKDVELRCDPISGHTALYWYRQSLGQGLEFLIYFQGNSAPDKSGLPSDRFSAERTGGSVSTLTIQRTQQEDSAVYLCASSSPGLSRQQYFGPGTRLTVL.

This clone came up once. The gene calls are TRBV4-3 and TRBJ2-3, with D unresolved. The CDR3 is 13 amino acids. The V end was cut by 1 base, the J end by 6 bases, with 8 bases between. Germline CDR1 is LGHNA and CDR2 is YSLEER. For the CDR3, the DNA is TGCGCCAGCAGCCAAGGATTGAGGGATACGCAGTATTTT. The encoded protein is CASSQGLRDTQYF.

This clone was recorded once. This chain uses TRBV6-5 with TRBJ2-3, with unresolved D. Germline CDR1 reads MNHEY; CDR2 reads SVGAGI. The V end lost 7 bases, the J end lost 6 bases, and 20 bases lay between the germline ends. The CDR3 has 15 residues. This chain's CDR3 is CASTSLGYPPDTQYF. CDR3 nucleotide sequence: TGTGCCAGCACCTCCTTGGGCTATCCCCCGGATACGCAGTATTTT.

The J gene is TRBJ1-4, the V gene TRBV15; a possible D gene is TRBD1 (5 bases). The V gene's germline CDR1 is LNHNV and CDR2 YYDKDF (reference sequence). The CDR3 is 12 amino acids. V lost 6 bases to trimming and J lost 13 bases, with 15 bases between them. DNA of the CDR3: TGTGCCACCAGTCCGTTCAGGGAAGGACTGTTTTTT. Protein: CATSPFREGLFF.

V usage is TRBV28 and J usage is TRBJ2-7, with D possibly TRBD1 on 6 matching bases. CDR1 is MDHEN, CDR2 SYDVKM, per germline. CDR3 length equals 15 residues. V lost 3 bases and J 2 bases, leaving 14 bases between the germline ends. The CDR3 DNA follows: TGTGCCAGCAGTTTGAGGGGGAGAAGAGCCTACGAGCAGTACTTC. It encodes CASSLRGRRAYEQYF.

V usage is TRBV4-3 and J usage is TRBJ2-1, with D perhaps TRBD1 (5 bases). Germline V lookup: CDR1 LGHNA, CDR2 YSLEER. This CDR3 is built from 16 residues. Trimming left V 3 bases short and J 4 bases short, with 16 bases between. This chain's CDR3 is CASSHDIGATYNEQFF. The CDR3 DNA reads TGCGCCAGCAGCCACGACATAGGGGCGACTTACAATGAGCAGTTCTTC.

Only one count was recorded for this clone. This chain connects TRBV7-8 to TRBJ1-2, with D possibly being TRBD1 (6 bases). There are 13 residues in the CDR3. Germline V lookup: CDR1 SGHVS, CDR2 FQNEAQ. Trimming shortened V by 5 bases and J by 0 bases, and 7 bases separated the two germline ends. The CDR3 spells CASSRDTNYGYTF. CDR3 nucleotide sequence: TGTGCCAGCAGCCGGGACACTAACTATGGCTACACCTTC.

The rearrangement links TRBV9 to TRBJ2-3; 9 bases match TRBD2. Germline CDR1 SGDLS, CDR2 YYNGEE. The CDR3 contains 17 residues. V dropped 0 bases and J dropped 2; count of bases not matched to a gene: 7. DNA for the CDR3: TGTGCCAGCAGCGTAGAGGCGGGGGGGCCCTTCACAGATACGCAGTATTTT. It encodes CASSVEAGGPFTDTQYF. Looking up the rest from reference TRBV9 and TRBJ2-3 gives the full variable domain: DSGVTQTPKHLITATGQRVTLRCSPRSGDLSVYWYQQSLDQGLQFLIQYYNGEERAKGNILERFSAQQFPDLHSELNLSSLELGDSALYFCASSVEAGGPFTDTQYFGPGTRLTVL.

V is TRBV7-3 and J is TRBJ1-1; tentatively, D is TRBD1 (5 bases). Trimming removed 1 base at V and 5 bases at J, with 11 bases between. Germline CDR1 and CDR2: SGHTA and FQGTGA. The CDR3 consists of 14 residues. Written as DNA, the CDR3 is TGTGCCAGCAGCTTAAAAGGCGGGGGGACTGAAGCTTTCTTT. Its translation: CASSLKGGGTEAFF.

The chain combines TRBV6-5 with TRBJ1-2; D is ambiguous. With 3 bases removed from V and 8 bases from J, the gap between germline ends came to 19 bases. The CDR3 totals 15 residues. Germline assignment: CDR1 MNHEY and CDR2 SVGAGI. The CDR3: CASSYGPGDYGGYTF. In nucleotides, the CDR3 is TGTGCCAGCAGTTATGGCCCGGGTGATTATGGAGGCTACACCTTC.

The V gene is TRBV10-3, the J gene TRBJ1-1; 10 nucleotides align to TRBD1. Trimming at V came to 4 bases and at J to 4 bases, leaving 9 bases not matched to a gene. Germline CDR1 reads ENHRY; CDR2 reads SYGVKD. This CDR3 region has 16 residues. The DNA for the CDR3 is TGTGCCATCAGTGTTACCGGGACAGGGGATATCACTGAAGCTTTCTTT. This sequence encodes CAISVTGTGDITEAFF.

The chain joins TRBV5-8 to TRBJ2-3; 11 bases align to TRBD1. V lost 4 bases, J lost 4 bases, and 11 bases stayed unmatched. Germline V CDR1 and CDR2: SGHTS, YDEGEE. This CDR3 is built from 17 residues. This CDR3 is CASSPVTDRGLADTQYF. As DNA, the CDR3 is TGTGCCAGCAGCCCAGTAACGGACAGGGGGCTTGCAGATACGCAGTATTTT.

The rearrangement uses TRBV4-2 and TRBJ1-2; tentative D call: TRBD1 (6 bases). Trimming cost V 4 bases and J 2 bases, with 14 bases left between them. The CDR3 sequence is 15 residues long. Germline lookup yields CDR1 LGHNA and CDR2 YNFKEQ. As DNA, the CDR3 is TGTGCCAGCAGCCCCACCGGAGGACAGAACTATGGCTACACCTTC. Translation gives CASSPTGGQNYGYTF.

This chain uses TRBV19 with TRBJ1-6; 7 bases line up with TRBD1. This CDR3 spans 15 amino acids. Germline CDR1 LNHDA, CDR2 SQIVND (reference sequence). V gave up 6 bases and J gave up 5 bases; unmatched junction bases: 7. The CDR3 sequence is CASRRVGQNNSPLHF. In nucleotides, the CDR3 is TGTGCCAGTAGAAGGGTGGGACAGAATAATTCACCCCTCCACTTT.

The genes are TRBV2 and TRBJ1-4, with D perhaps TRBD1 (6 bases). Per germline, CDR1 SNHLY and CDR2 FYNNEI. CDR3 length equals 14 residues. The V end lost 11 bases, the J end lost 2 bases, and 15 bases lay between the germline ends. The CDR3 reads CAAHAGETNEKLFF. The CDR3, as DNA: TGTGCCGCCCACGCAGGGGAGACTAATGAAAAACTGTTTTTT.

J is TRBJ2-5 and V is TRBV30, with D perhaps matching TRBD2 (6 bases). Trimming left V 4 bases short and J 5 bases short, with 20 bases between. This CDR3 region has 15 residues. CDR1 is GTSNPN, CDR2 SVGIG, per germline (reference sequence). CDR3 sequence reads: CAWTGLLGPRETQYF. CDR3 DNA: TGTGCCTGGACGGGACTGCTTGGCCCTCGGGAGACCCAGTACTTC.

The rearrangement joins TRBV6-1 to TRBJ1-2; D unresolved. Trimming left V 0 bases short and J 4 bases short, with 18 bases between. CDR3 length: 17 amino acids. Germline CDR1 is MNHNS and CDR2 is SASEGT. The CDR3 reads CASSEARLSSPGYGYTF. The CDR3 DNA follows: TGTGCCAGCAGTGAAGCGCGGCTCTCCAGTCCGGGCTATGGCTACACCTTC.

CDR3 coding DNA: TGTGCCAGCTTTGAATGGAGTGCTGAAGCTTTCTTT. Translation gives CASFEWSAEAFF. V and J are TRBV5-8 and TRBJ1-1; D is ambiguous. V was trimmed by 7 bases and J by 6 bases, leaving 13 bases between them. The length of the CDR3 is 12 residues. Germline V lookup: CDR1 SGHTS, CDR2 YDEGEE.